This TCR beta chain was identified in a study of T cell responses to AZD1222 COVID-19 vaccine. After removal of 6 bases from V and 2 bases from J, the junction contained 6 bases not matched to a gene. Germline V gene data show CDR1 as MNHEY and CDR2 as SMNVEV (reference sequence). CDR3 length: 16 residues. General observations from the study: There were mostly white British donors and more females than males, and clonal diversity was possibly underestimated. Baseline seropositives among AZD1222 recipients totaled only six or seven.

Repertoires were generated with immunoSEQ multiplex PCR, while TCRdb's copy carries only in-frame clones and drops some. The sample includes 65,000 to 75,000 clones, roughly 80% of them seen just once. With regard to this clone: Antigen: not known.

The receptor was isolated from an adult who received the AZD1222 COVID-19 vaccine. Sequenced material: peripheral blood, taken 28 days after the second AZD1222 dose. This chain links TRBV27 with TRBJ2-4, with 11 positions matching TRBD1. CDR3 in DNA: TGTGCCAGCAGACGCCGGGACAGGGGGACCAAAAACATTCAGTACTTC. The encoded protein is CASRRRDRGTKNIQYF.